This is a list of T cell receptor beta chains from one sample in a study of blood T cells in healthy people across ages. TCRdb reprocessed the 5' RACE reads with MiXCR, giving one entry per CDR3 protein. Here the sample spans 1.5 million or so distinct CDR3 sequences, 42% being singletons. The sample was blood. These receptors were obtained from a woman under 30 in good health. The CDR3 runs from the conserved cysteine through the conserved F or W. D genes are given only for firm matches. Size tells how often a clone was seen (once, few, many) or the class of an expanded clone, and some rows leave it out.

>TRBJ2-1|NA|NA|TRBV2
CASSTSEVNEQFF
TGTGCCAGCAGTACGAGCGAGGTCAATGAGCAGTTCTTC
>TRBJ2-1|NA|few|TRBV5-1
CASSLEAPNEQFF
TGCGCCAGCAGCTTGGAGGCCCCCAATGAGCAGTTCTTC
>TRBJ1-6|NA|once|TRBV28
CASRKNSPLHF
TGTGCCAGCAGAAAAAATTCACCCCTCCACTTT
>TRBJ2-1|NA|NA|TRBV5-1
CASSLEAGWDEQFF
TGCGCCAGCAGCTTGGAGGCGGGGTGGGATGAGCAGTTCTTC
>TRBJ1-2|TRBD1|few|TRBV10-3
CATQNRGQDGYTF
TGTGCCACCCAGAACAGGGGCCAGGATGGCTACACCTTC
>TRBJ1-2|NA|NA|TRBV7-9
CASSPLNNYGYTF
TGTGCCAGCAGCCCTTTAAACAACTATGGCTACACCTTC
>TRBJ2-3|TRBD2|few|TRBV5-1
CASSFLAGESVTDTQYF
TGCGCCAGCAGCTTTCTGGCGGGAGAATCGGTCACAGATACGCAGTATTTT
>TRBJ2-4|NA|NA|TRBV12-3/TRBV12-4
CASRGQAKNIQYF
TGTGCCAGCAGGGGGCAGGCCAAAAACATTCAGTACTTC
>TRBJ2-7|NA|NA|TRBV4-2
CASSQEKGVEDEQYF
TGTGCCAGCAGCCAAGAAAAGGGGGTGGAGGACGAGCAGTACTTC
>TRBJ2-1|TRBD2|NA|TRBV6-5
CASSYLTSVETQFF
TGTGCCAGCAGTTACCTGACTAGCGTAGAGACCCAGTTCTTC
>TRBJ1-6|NA|few|TRBV10-3
CAITGEQSSNSPLHF
TGTGCCATCACCGGGGAACAGTCCTCTAATTCACCCCTCCACTTT
>TRBJ1-2|NA|NA|TRBV29-1
CSVEAGRDYGYTF
TGCAGCGTTGAAGCAGGGAGGGACTATGGCTACACCTTC
>TRBJ2-7|NA|once|TRBV3-1
CASSQAQTPSYEQYF
TGTGCCAGCAGCCAAGCCCAGACTCCCTCCTACGAGCAGTACTTC
>TRBJ2-7|TRBD2|NA|TRBV10-3
CAISDKSGSDYEQYF
TGTGCCATCAGTGACAAAAGCGGGAGCGACTACGAGCAGTACTTC
>TRBJ2-1|TRBD2|NA|TRBV27
CASSLSNSGSSYNEQFF
TGTGCCAGCAGTTTATCGAATAGCGGGAGCTCCTACAATGAGCAGTTCTTC
>TRBJ1-2|NA|NA|TRBV20-1
CSARANRAANYGYTF
TGCAGTGCTAGAGCCAACAGGGCCGCTAACTATGGCTACACCTTC
>TRBJ1-6|TRBD1|NA|TRBV5-6
CASSRDRGPLYNSPLHF
TGTGCCAGCAGCCGGGACAGGGGGCCCTTATATAATTCACCCCTCCACTTT
>TRBJ2-7|TRBD2|once|TRBV7-9
CASSPGGTNSYEQYF
TGTGCCAGCAGCCCGGGGGGGACCAACTCCTACGAGCAGTACTTC
>TRBJ2-7|NA|NA|TRBV19
CASSIKGEAYEQYF
TGTGCCAGTAGTATAAAGGGAGAAGCCTACGAGCAGTACTTC
>TRBJ2-3|TRBD1|few|TRBV29-1
CSVGQGKGSDTQYF
TGCAGCGTAGGACAGGGAAAGGGCTCAGATACGCAGTATTTT
>TRBJ2-7|NA|NA|TRBV4-1
CASSQDQWEQYF
TGCGCCAGCAGCCAAGATCAGTGGGAGCAGTACTTC
>TRBJ2-1|TRBD2|NA|TRBV5-1
CASSLVLAGNNKQFF
TGCGCCAGCAGCTTGGTACTAGCGGGGAACAATAAGCAGTTCTTC
>TRBJ1-2|TRBD1|NA|TRBV28
CASSLTGQGYGANGYTF
TGTGCCAGCAGTTTAACGGGACAGGGGTACGGCGCGAACGGCTACACCTTC
>TRBJ2-7|TRBD1|NA|TRBV20-1
CSAYRGFYEQYF
TGCAGTGCTTACAGGGGGTTCTACGAGCAGTACTTC
>TRBJ2-1|NA|few|TRBV4-1
CASSQIGEHNEQFF
TGCGCCAGCAGCCAAATCGGGGAGCACAATGAGCAGTTCTTC
>TRBJ1-2|TRBD1|few|TRBV6-2/TRBV6-3
CASTQPDRGVRGYTF
TGTGCCAGCACTCAACCGGACAGGGGTGTCCGGGGCTACACCTTC